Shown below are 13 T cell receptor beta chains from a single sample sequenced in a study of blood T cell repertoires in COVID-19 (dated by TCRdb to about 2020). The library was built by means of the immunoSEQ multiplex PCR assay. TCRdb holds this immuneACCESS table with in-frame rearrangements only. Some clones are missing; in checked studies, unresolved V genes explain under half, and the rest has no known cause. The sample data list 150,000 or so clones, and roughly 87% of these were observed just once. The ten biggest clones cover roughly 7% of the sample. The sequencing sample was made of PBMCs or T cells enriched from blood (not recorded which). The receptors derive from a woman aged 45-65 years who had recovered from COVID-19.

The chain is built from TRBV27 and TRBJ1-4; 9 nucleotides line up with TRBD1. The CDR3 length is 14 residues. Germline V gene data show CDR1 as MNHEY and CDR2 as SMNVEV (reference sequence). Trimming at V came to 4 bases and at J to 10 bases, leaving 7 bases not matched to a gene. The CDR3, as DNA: TGTGCCAGCAGTTCGGGGACAGGGAACATAAAACTGTTTTTT. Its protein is CASSSGTGNIKLFF.

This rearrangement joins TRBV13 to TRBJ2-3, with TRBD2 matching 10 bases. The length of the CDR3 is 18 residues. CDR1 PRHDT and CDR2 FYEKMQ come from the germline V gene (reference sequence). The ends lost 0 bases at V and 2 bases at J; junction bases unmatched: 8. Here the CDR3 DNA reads TGTGCCAGCAGCTTAGGACTAGCGGGAAAGCCTAACACAGATACGCAGTATTTT. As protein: CASSLGLAGKPNTDTQYF.

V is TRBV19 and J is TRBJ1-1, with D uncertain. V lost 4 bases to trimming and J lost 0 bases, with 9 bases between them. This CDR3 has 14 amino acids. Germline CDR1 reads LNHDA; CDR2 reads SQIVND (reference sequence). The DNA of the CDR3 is TGTGCCAGTAGTAGACTCCGGGTGAACACTGAAGCTTTCTTT. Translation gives CASSRLRVNTEAFF.

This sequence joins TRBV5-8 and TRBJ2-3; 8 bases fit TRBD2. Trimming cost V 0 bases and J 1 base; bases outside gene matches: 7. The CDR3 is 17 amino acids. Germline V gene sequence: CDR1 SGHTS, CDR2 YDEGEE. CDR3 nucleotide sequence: TGTGCCAGCAGCTTGGCCGCGCTAGCGGGTGGCACAGATACGCAGTATTTT. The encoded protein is CASSLAALAGGTDTQYF.

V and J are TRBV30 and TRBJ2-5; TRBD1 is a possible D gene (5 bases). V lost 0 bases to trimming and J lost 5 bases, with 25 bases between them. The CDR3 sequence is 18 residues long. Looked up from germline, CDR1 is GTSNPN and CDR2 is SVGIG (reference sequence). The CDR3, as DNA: TGTGCCTGGAGTGTAGGTACAGGCGTACCTTATCCGAGCGAGACCCAGTACTTC. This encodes CAWSVGTGVPYPSETQYF.

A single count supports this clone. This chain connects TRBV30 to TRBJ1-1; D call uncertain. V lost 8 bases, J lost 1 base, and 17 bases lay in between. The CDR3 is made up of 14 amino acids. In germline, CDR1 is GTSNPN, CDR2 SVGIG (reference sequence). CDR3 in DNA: TGTGCCCGCAAATCGGATACGGGGAACACTGAAGCTTTCTTT. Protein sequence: CARKSDTGNTEAFF.

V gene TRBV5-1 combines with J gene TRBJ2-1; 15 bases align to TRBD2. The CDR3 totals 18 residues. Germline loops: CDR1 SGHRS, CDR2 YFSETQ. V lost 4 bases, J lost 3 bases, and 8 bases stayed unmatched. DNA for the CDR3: TGCGCCAGCAGCCTCGGACTAGCGGGAGGGGGGCTCTACAATGAGCAGTTCTTC. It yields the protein CASSLGLAGGGLYNEQFF.

The CDR3 spells CSASQAGKNTEAFF. In DNA form, the CDR3 reads TGCAGTGCTAGTCAGGCAGGGAAGAACACTGAAGCTTTCTTT. V gene TRBV20-1 combines with J gene TRBJ1-1, with a possible D match to TRBD1 (5 bases). V lost 3 bases to trimming and J lost 1 base, with 12 bases between them. Germline CDR1 and CDR2: DFQATT and SNEGSKA (reference sequence). The CDR3 runs 14 residues.

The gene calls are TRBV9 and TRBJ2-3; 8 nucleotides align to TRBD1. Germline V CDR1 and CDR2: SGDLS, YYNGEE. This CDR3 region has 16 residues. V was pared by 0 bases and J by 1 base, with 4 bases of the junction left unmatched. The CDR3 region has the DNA TGTGCCAGCAGCGTAGTAGAGACAGGGGGCACAGATACGCAGTATTTT. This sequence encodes CASSVVETGGTDTQYF.

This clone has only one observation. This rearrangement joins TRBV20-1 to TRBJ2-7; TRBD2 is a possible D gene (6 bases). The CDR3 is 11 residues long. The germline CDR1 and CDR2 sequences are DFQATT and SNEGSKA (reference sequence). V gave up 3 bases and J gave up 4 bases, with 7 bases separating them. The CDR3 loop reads CSASSGYEQYF. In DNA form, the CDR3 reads TGCAGTGCTAGTAGCGGTTACGAGCAGTACTTC.

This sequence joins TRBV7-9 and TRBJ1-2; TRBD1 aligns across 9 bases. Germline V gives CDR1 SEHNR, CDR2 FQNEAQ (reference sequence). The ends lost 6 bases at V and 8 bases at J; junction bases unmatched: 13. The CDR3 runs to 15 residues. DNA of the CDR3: TGTGCCAGCAGACCAAAACCGGGACAGGGTAGCGGCTACACCTTC. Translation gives CASRPKPGQGSGYTF.

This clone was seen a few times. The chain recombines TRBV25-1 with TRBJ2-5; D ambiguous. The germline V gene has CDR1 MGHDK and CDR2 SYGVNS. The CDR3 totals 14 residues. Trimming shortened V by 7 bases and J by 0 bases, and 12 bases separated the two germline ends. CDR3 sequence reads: CASNRGGYQETQYF. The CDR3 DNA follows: TGTGCCAGCAACCGAGGTGGCTACCAAGAGACCCAGTACTTC.

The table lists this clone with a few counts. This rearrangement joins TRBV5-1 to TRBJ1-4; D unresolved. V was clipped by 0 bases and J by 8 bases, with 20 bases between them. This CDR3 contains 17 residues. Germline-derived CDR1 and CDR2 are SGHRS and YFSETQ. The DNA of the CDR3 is TGCGCCAGCAGCTTGGCCATCGACCAGGTATCGGGAGAAAAACTGTTTTTT. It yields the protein CASSLAIDQVSGEKLFF.